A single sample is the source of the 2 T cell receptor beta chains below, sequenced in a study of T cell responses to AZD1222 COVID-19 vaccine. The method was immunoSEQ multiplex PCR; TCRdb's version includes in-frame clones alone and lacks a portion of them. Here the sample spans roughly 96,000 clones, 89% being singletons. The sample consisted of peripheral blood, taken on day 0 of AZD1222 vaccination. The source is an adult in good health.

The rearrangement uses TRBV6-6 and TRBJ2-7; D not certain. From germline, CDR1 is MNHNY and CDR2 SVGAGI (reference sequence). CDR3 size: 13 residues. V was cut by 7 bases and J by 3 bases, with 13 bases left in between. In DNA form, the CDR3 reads TGTGCCAGCAAGACGGACCTATTCTACGAGCAGTACTTC. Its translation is CASKTDLFYEQYF.

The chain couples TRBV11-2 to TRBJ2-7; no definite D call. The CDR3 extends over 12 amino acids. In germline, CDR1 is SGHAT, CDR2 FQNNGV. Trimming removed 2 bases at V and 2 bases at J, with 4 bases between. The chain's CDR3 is CASSLRAYEQYF. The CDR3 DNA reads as TGTGCCAGCAGCTTACGGGCCTACGAGCAGTACTTC.